Listed here is a single T cell receptor beta chain. What this receptor recognizes is not known. No base qualities exist here, and no much larger clone lies one base off it. The germline V gene encodes CDR1 MNHEY and CDR2 SMNVEV (reference sequence). V is pared back by 4 bases and J by 0 bases, with 6 bases lying between the germline termini. Its CDR3 holds 13 amino acids, cysteine through phenylalanine. Only the CDR3 region is kept as DNA, spanning 39 bases read in frame from base 1. The sample belongs to a study of shared clonotypes between healthy human individuals (dated by TCRdb to about 2020). Describing the broader study: The cohort comprised a couple of women and a few men aged 18 to 49 years. For each donor, CD4 naive and CD4 memory were each run on three plates, CD8 naive on two plates, and CD8 memory on one plate. Blood TCR repertoires of several healthy adults were deeply sequenced to estimate repertoire size and the extent of clonotype sharing between individuals. Libraries were prepared and TCR repertoires were sequenced by different laboratories using diverse techniques, in order to increase sequencing depth and limit assay-specific biases. Per donor, leukapheresis produced somewhere between about 0.8 and 9 billion PBMCs. Study-wide findings and limitations: The small number of donors limited the genetic and exposure-history diversity represented. Based on pairwise subsampling, the degree of clonotype sharing among donors was expected to be affected by sequencing depth. Estimated clonotype richness was generally larger for naive than for memory subsets. Roughly 5% of naive CD4, 3.5% of naive CD8, approximately 2.2% of memory CD4, and more than 0.35% of memory CD8 clonotypes were shared across several donors. Higher generation probabilities were observed for clonotypes shared by all four sorted-subset donors than for non-shared clonotypes. Even with the large sequencing depth, rarefaction of the sorted-subset datasets indicated that sequencing was incomplete. Sampling was restricted to blood, and TCR repertoires in tissue are likely to differ from TCR repertoires in blood.

For the CD8 naive samples, CD45RO-negative cells were positively selected for CCR7, yielding a CD45RA+CCR7+ population from which TemRA cells were excluded. Healthy HIV-negative adults with no recently reported acute infections or vaccinations were included as donors. Only Caucasian adults living in Nashville, Tennessee, USA were represented among the donors. Blood was obtained by leukapheresis, after which PBMCs were separated by Ficoll-Histopaque density gradient centrifugation and cryopreserved in liquid nitrogen vapor phase. Purity and quantity of every magnetically sorted T cell population were checked by analytical flow cytometry. From each sorted fraction, genomic DNA was isolated and quantified by UV absorbance on a Nanodrop 2000c. TCR CDR3 regions were amplified from genomic DNA by multiplex PCR using the deep immunoSEQ assay. Genomic DNA extracted from each cell subset was distributed evenly over all wells of several immunoSEQ 96-well plates, and each plate served as one replicate. Each replicate PCR for sorted subsets received about 0.2 ug genomic DNA, equal to roughly 30,000 T cell genomes. The purified libraries were quantified using a Qubit 3.0 fluorometer, sized with a Bioanalyzer 2100, and then quantified again using the KAPA Library Quantification kit. Every immunoSEQ 96-well plate was sequenced on a dedicated single-read 150-cycle Illumina NextSeq 550 flow cell. The paper's data handling went like this. Because the immunoSEQ output held only junctional sequences and lacked quality scores, the filtering could not match the filtering applied to full-length reads. To assign V/J genes and CDR3, sequences were annotated against IMGT germline references using PyIR, a Python wrapper for IgBLAST v1.9. Reads with weak V/J assignments (E-value above 1e-6), missing CDR3, stop codons, out-of-frame junctions, or ambiguous translated residues were removed. V3J clonotypes were defined as sequences sharing the same inferred V gene, J gene, and CDR3 amino acid sequence. Percentage overlap between repertoires was computed as shared unique clonotypes divided by the size of the smaller repertoire. Three approaches were used to assess repertoire richness: RTK rarefaction, the Chao1 estimator, and Recon v2.1 estimates of unobserved clonotypes. Generation probabilities were computed with OLGA for all TCRbeta clonotypes obtained by the gDNA method from several donors. TCRdb obtained this table from immuneACCESS and retained in-frame rearrangements with V and J assigned. These tables miss some clones; where compared with another copy, unresolved V genes account for less than half of the shortfall, and the remainder is unexplained. For V, J and clone size, that table is used; D and trimming come from the DNA. This sample lists around 640,000 clones; roughly 96% were detected once. The ten largest clonotypes hold 0.11% of the sample.

Material: naive CD8+ T cells sorted from blood. This specimen's cell subset or site label, per the study, means: CD45RA+CCR7+. The sequence joins TRBV27 to TRBJ1-1, with no confidently assigned D gene. This TCR was recovered from a woman aged 25 to 39 in good health. The CDR3 protein is CASSWALNTEAFF. The nucleotide sequence is TGTGCCAGCAGTTGGGCACTGAACACTGAAGCTTTCTTT.